This T cell receptor (beta chain) came from a study of identical twins (dated by TCRdb to the mid-2010s). Regarding the research as a whole: To test whether fetal clonotypes persist, the study used deep sequencing on TCR alpha and beta repertoires from monozygotic twins, unrelated adults of various ages, and cord blood. To rule out contamination, the twin experiments were replicated at different times with different library preparation protocols. Study-wide conclusions, independent of this receptor: Conclusions relied on cross-sectional statistical analysis, since the same donors could not be followed over many years. In monozygotic twins, out-of-frame TCR alpha sharing was systematically underestimated by recombination models, although the models agreed with sharing between unrelated individuals. The excess sharing between twins in beta out-of-frame sequences was weaker because fewer shared sequences reduced the signal-to-noise ratio. Compared with coincidental sharing between unrelated individuals, an excess of low generation-probability sequences was observed among out-of-frame TCR alpha sequences shared between twins. Zero-insertion analyses could be partly confounded by invariant T cells such as MAIT and iNKT, although diverse VJ usage argued against such confounding for most clonotypes. Fewer insertions were carried by abundant cord blood beta clonotypes; a weaker similar trend was observed in young adult naive repertoires, while no such trend was observed in memory repertoires.

Only healthy Caucasian donors were included. The twin cohort comprised three pairs of female monozygotic twins, all aged about 18 to 29 years. CD4+ and CD8+ T cell populations were isolated with positive isolation kits from Invitrogen. The library was prepared using 5' RACE. Instrument on record: Illumina HiSeq 2000. A universal primer binding site was introduced by template switching, and a unique molecular identifier was present in the final cDNA, enabling accurate counting of TCR cDNA molecules. First-strand cDNA for TCR alpha and beta chains was synthesized from specific primers in the conserved constant-segment region. Each cDNA library was double barcoded, with a SMART-Mk sample barcode plus Illumina barcodes, to control for contamination. TruSeq adapter sequences along with Illumina sample barcodes were introduced in two successive PCR steps. The Illumina HiSeq platform was used with custom primers to sequence TCR alpha and beta cDNA libraries. Per the authors' processing: MiGEC was used to process raw reads and extract unique molecular identifiers, and MiXCR was used to find CDR3 positions. For each individual, recombination models were inferred using an EM algorithm with the repgenHMM and IGoR tools. The analysis of shared clonotypes was done with the tcR package in R, with sharing normalized by the product of cloneset sizes. To study raw recombination without the effects of thymic and clonal selection, out-of-frame nonproductive sequences were analyzed. Through fastp at Q25 and MiXCR, TCRdb rebuilt clones from the public reads, retaining in-frame beta chains. A single entry per CDR3 protein holds the most common genes and DNA from its merged rows. The V and J calls and clone size come from TCRdb's table, not from the authors' own analysis. The sample table shows 200,000 to 250,000 distinct CDR3 sequences, and 7% to 8.5% are seen once. 5% to 6% of the sample is in the top ten clones.

With respect to this clonotype: It lacks a known antigen. Base qualities are not at hand, and no much larger clone is one base apart.

The CDR3 starts with the cysteine, ends with the phenylalanine, and has 18 residues. Here the CDR3 DNA is all that survives: 54 bases in frame from base 1. Trimming removed 4 bases from V and 1 base from J; the gene matches leave 16 bases unexplained. Taken from the germline V gene, the CDR1 and CDR2 loops are SGHRS and YFSETQ. Separately, the same data were catalogued under a study of yellow fever vaccine responses in identical twins. From the second report: The T cell response to vaccination in identical twins was reported by the authors to appear partly convergent and partly personalized. In the study, vaccine-responding T cell clones were precisely tracked in identical twins.

Sequenced sample: CD8+ T cells sorted from blood. The clonotype comes from a woman under 30 in good health. Recombination joined TRBV5-1 with TRBJ2-7; 8 bases in the middle match TRBD2. The nucleotides read TGCGCCAGCAGCCCCGAGGCTGCCGGGACTAGTACTTCCTACGAGCAGTACTTC. Translated, it reads CASSPEAAGTSTSYEQYF.